These 25 T cell receptor beta chains share one sample of origin, sequenced in a study of blood T cell repertoires in COVID-19. Profiled with immunoSEQ multiplex PCR; TCRdb holds only in-frame clones, not every one. Among some 120,000 clones listed, approximately 90% were seen once. Sequences were obtained from peripheral blood. These receptor sequences come from a woman aged 45-65 years with acute or convalescent COVID-19.

This clone was found once. The chain links TRBV7-9 to TRBJ1-4; TRBD1 agrees at 7 bases. In germline, CDR1 is SEHNR, CDR2 FQNEAQ (reference sequence). This CDR3 has 15 residues. V gave up 3 bases and J gave up 6 bases; unmatched junction bases: 7. The CDR3 bases are TGTGCCAGCAGCTTGAGTTTAGGGGGCGATGAAAAACTGTTTTTT. Protein product: CASSLSLGGDEKLFF.

The gene calls are TRBV9 and TRBJ2-3, with 11 bases fitting TRBD2. CDR3 length equals 15 residues. Trimming at V came to 3 bases and at J to 4 bases, leaving 4 bases not matched to a gene. The germline V gene has CDR1 SGDLS and CDR2 YYNGEE. This CDR3 is CASSGSSGGSDTQYF. The CDR3 nucleotides are TGTGCCAGCAGCGGATCTAGCGGGGGGTCAGATACGCAGTATTTT.

This clone has only one observation. The rearrangement links TRBV20-1 to TRBJ2-5; TRBD2 aligns across 8 bases. The V gene's germline CDR1 is DFQATT and CDR2 SNEGSKA (reference sequence). The CDR3 extends over 13 amino acids. The ends lost 5 bases at V and 1 base at J; junction bases unmatched: 3. CDR3 sequence (DNA): TGCAGTGCTCGTGGACTAGCCCAAGAGACCCAGTACTTC. It codes for CSARGLAQETQYF.

This clone was seen only a few times. V gene TRBV6-2 or TRBV6-3 combines with J gene TRBJ1-1; D is undetermined. Germline V CDR1 and CDR2: MNHEY, SVGEGT. Trimming cost V 2 bases and J 2 bases, with 9 bases left between them. The CDR3 has 14 amino acids. For the CDR3, the DNA is TGTGCCAGCAGTTACACAAAATCTAACACTGAAGCTTTCTTT. This sequence encodes CASSYTKSNTEAFF.

CDR3 in DNA: TGTGCCAGCAGCTTAGGACAGGGTGGCTATGGCTACACCTTC. Translated, it gives CASSLGQGGYGYTF. V gene TRBV7-2 combines with J gene TRBJ1-2; 7 bases line up with TRBD1. CDR1 and CDR2 (germline): SGHTA, FQGNSA. This CDR3 comprises 14 residues. The J segment lost 4 bases and the V segment lost 1 base, leaving 3 bases of the junction unmatched.

This clone was seen a few times. The rearrangement links TRBV7-6 to TRBJ2-2; D is perhaps TRBD2 (6 bases). The CDR3 spans 15 residues. The V end was cut by 2 bases, the J end by 5 bases, with 12 bases between. Germline assignment: CDR1 SGHVS and CDR2 FNYEAQ. CDR3 amino acids: CASSLLEGWTGELFF. Written as DNA, the CDR3 is TGTGCCAGCAGCTTATTGGAGGGGTGGACCGGGGAGCTGTTTTTT.

The chain has TRBV6-6 and TRBJ2-7; 9 bases fit TRBD1. CDR3 size: 15 residues. The ends lost 7 bases at V and 2 bases at J; junction bases unmatched: 9. Germline V gene data show CDR1 as MNHNY and CDR2 as SVGAGI (reference sequence). CDR3: CASTYETGGPYEQYF. Here the CDR3 DNA reads TGTGCCAGCACCTACGAGACAGGGGGTCCCTACGAGCAGTACTTC.

The V and J genes are TRBV5-1 and TRBJ1-2; a possible D gene is TRBD1 (6 bases). V lost 4 bases to trimming and J lost 4 bases, with 17 bases between them. Germline V gene sequence: CDR1 SGHRS, CDR2 YFSETQ. The CDR3 length is 15 residues. The CDR3 loop reads CASSTRTAASYGYTF. The CDR3 DNA follows: TGCGCCAGCAGCACCAGGACAGCAGCTTCCTATGGCTACACCTTC.

The rearrangement uses TRBV5-4 and TRBJ2-1, with 10 bases fitting TRBD2. The V gene's germline CDR1 is SGHNT and CDR2 YYREEE (reference sequence). V lost 4 bases and J lost 3; bases outside the gene matches: 10. The CDR3 extends over 17 amino acids. The CDR3 loop is CASSRGGSGRFYNEQFF. Written as DNA, the CDR3 is TGTGCCAGCAGCCGGGGTGGTAGCGGGAGGTTCTACAATGAGCAGTTCTTC.

The chain couples TRBV15 to TRBJ1-2; D unclear. This CDR3 is built from 14 residues. With 4 bases removed from V and 4 bases from J, the gap between germline ends came to 13 bases. CDR1 and CDR2 (germline): LNHNV, YYDKDF (reference sequence). The CDR3 region is CATSKTPTGYGYTF. Here the CDR3 DNA reads TGTGCCACCAGCAAGACCCCAACGGGCTATGGCTACACCTTC.

The rearrangement joins TRBV21-1 to TRBJ1-1; the DNA was not used to check the table's D call, TRBD1. TRBV21-1 has pseudogene status. The CDR3 runs to 14 residues. CDR3 residues: CASAKGGRPREAFF. The CDR3 coding sequence is TGTGCCAGCGCTAAAGGGGGCCGCCCGAGGGAAGCTTTCTTT.

This clone has just one count. The V and J genes are TRBV7-2 and TRBJ2-1; 7 nucleotides line up with TRBD1. CDR1 and CDR2 (germline): SGHTA, FQGNSA. CDR3 length equals 14 residues. Losses at the gene ends were 2 bases for V and 5 bases for J; bases not matched to a gene: 3. The CDR3 protein is CASSLSGQNNEQFF. CDR3 DNA: TGTGCCAGCAGCTTATCGGGACAGAACAATGAGCAGTTCTTC.

The rearrangement joins TRBV7-2 to TRBJ1-4, with D perhaps TRBD1 (6 bases). CDR1 is SGHTA, CDR2 FQGNSA, per germline. V was pared by 1 base and J by 2 bases, with 11 bases between. The CDR3 sequence is 16 residues long. CDR3 DNA: TGTGCCAGCAGCTTAGATGGGGGGGCGACTAATGAAAAACTGTTTTTT. It codes for CASSLDGGATNEKLFF.

The chain employs TRBV3-1 (or the pseudogene TRBV3-2) and TRBJ2-1; TRBD2 is a possible D gene (6 bases). CDR1 is LGHDT and CDR2 is YNNKEL in the germline V gene (reference sequence). With 4 bases removed from V and 9 bases from J, the gap between germline ends came to 13 bases. There are 13 residues in the CDR3. DNA for the CDR3: TGTGCCAGCAGCCTGACTAGGTACGGTGAGCAGTTCTTC. Translating gives CASSLTRYGEQFF.

This rearrangement joins TRBV18 to TRBJ2-5, with D possibly being TRBD1 (6 bases). CDR3 length: 14 amino acids. CDR1 KGHSH and CDR2 LQKENI come from the germline V gene. V was trimmed by 3 bases and J by 7 bases, leaving 15 bases between them. CDR3 region: CASSPTSGVRTQYF. The CDR3 DNA is TGTGCCAGCTCACCTACATCAGGGGTCAGGACCCAGTACTTC.

The V and J genes are TRBV10-3 and TRBJ2-5; 8 bases align to TRBD2. From germline, CDR1 is ENHRY and CDR2 SYGVKD. V shed 10 bases, J shed 5 bases, and the junction held 15 bases outside the gene matches. The CDR3 runs to 15 residues. CDR3 protein: CATRAAGGRGETQYF. CDR3 in DNA: TGTGCCACCAGGGCGGCGGGGGGCCGAGGTGAGACCCAGTACTTC.

This clone is a singleton in its sample. This sequence joins TRBV7-2 and TRBJ2-2; D not certain. Trimming left V 6 bases short and J 9 bases short, with 26 bases between. The CDR3 extends over 17 amino acids. Per germline, CDR1 SGHTA and CDR2 FQGNSA. The CDR3 here is CASSYTPWRTIDRELFF. The CDR3, as DNA: TGTGCCAGCAGTTACACCCCGTGGAGAACAATTGACCGGGAGCTGTTTTTT.

CDR3 in DNA: TGTGCCAGCTCACCGCTAACAGGTCAAGAGCAGTTCTTC. This sequence encodes CASSPLTGQEQFF. The V and J genes are TRBV18 and TRBJ2-1; maybe TRBD1 (5 bases). V was shortened by 3 bases and J by 10 bases, with 13 bases between the two germline ends. Per germline, CDR1 KGHSH and CDR2 LQKENI. The CDR3 is 13 residues long.

The count of this clone is one. The V gene is TRBV27, the J gene TRBJ1-5, with 9 positions matching TRBD1. Trimming removed 5 bases from V and 5 bases from J; junction bases left unmatched: 7. Germline V CDR1 and CDR2: MNHEY, SMNVEV (reference sequence). The CDR3 is made up of 15 amino acids. The CDR3 DNA is TGTGCCAGCAGTCCGGACAGGGGAGCCGATCAGCCCCAGCATTTT. Translated, it gives CASSPDRGADQPQHF.

This chain joins TRBV4-3 and TRBJ1-2, with a weak D call TRBD1 (5 bases). The CDR3 sequence is 14 residues long. From germline, CDR1 is LGHNA and CDR2 YSLEER. Between the trimmed V and J ends, which lost 0 bases and 2 bases, there was a span of 7 bases. CDR3 sequence (DNA): TGCGCCAGCAGCCAAGACAGGGTGAACTATGGCTACACCTTC. This translates into CASSQDRVNYGYTF.

This sequence joins TRBV4-2 and TRBJ2-5, with D possibly matching TRBD2 (5 bases). Looked up from germline, CDR1 is LGHNA and CDR2 is YNFKEQ. V shed 3 bases and J shed 3 bases, with 8 bases lying between them. This CDR3 has 13 amino acids. The CDR3 here is CASSHSREETQYF. CDR3 nucleotides: TGTGCCAGCAGCCATTCGAGGGAAGAGACCCAGTACTTC.

The chain employs TRBV18 and TRBJ2-2, with D perhaps matching TRBD1 (6 bases). Between the trimmed V and J ends, which lost 2 bases and 2 bases, there was a span of 9 bases. The CDR3 consists of 15 residues. In germline, CDR1 is KGHSH, CDR2 LQKENI. The CDR3 here is CASSPGGRNTGELFF. In DNA form, the CDR3 reads TGTGCCAGCTCACCAGGGGGCCGCAACACCGGGGAGCTGTTTTTT. The full variable domain, its missing parts supplied by reference TRBV18 and TRBJ2-2, is NAGVMQNPRHLVRRRGQEARLRCSPMKGHSHVYWYRQLPEEGLKFMVYLQKENIIDESGMPKERFSAEFPKEGPSILRIQQVVRGDSAAYFCASSPGGRNTGELFFGEGSRLTVL.

This sequence joins TRBV21-1 and TRBJ2-3; no check of the table's D call, TRBD2, against the DNA was made. TRBV21-1 is marked as a pseudogene. The CDR3 runs to 15 residues. The CDR3 sequence is CASKGEAGGTDTQYF. The CDR3 DNA reads as TGTGCCAGCAAGGGTGAGGCGGGGGGCACAGATACGCAGTATTTT.

The chain uses TRBV2 and TRBJ1-1; D uncertain. Germline V gene sequence: CDR1 SNHLY, CDR2 FYNNEI. V was clipped by 6 bases and J by 1 base, with 12 bases between them. The CDR3 runs 14 residues. The CDR3 DNA reads TGTGCCAGCAGGGTGGGCCCGGCGAACACTGAAGCTTTCTTT. Amino acid sequence: CASRVGPANTEAFF.

This clone appeared a single time. This chain joins TRBV5-6 and TRBJ1-1, with TRBD1 matching 9 bases. With V trimmed by 4 bases and J by 5 bases, 6 bases remained unmatched. The CDR3 contains 14 residues. In germline, CDR1 is SGHDT, CDR2 YYEEEE. DNA for the CDR3: TGTGCCAGCAGCCAGGGACAGGGTTTTACTGAAGCTTTCTTT. This sequence encodes CASSQGQGFTEAFF.